The 2 T cell receptor beta chains below all came from one sample that was sequenced in a study of T cell clones after liver transplantation. TCRdb's copy holds only in-frame clones and misses some; the assay was immunoSEQ multiplex PCR. The profile covers roughly 51,000 clones, with 65% to 80% appearing a single time and 7.5% to 10% taken by the ten largest. Here the sequenced sample was CD4+ T cells from blood, taken 54 months after liver transplant. The receptors shown here come from a human patient who received a liver transplant. Some of the T cells might come from the graft donor.

This clone was detected only once. The V and J genes are TRBV6-5 and TRBJ1-5, with a possible D match to TRBD1 (6 bases). This CDR3 has 15 amino acids. Germline CDR1 MNHEY, CDR2 SVGAGI. Trimming took off 6 bases at V and 7 bases at J, with 19 bases between the two ends. For the CDR3, the DNA is TGTGCCAGCAGACCGGGACAAGGGGTGGAACAGCCCCAGCATTTT. Translating gives CASRPGQGVEQPQHF.

V usage is TRBV10-3 and J usage is TRBJ2-3, with D perhaps matching TRBD2 (5 bases). This CDR3 has 13 residues. The V end lost 8 bases, the J end lost 8 bases, and 17 bases lay between the germline ends. CDR1 and CDR2 from the germline V gene are ENHRY and SYGVKD. The CDR3 DNA reads TGTGCCATCGATGAGGGCCAAGGCGGTACGCAGTATTTT. Protein sequence: CAIDEGQGGTQYF.